The present TCR beta chain was sequenced within a study of T and B cells in COVID-19 patients. Across the whole study: Recovered patients mostly had mild to moderate COVID-19 managed as outpatients. The recovered cohort's median age was around 31 years, versus about 63 years in active infection. Critical illness requiring mechanical ventilation or extracorporeal membrane oxygenation affected about 60% of the 20 active-infection patients. Study-level results: In COVID-19 patients, T cell receptor beta variable and joining gene use was reportedly strongly skewed.

From blood, roughly 220-550 ng of genomic DNA served as TRB template. In regard to this clonotype: The antigen is undetermined.

TRB rearrangements were amplified by multiplex PCR with BIOMED2 TRB-A/B primers. A single record per CDR3 protein comes from TCRdb applying MiXCR to the multiplex PCR reads. The table has about 16,000 distinct CDR3 sequences, under 35% seen once. The germline V gene encodes CDR1 MRHNA and CDR2 SNTAGT. Losses at the gene ends were 6 bases for V and 1 base for J; bases not matched to a gene: 9. The CDR3 is 15 amino acids. The sequenced sample consisted of blood. The source is a human donor who had recovered from COVID-19. The rearrangement uses TRBV6-4 and TRBJ2-7, with TRBD2 matching over 7 bases. CDR3 in amino acids: CASRVAAGESYEQYF. CDR3 bases: TGTGCCAGCAGAGTAGCGGCGGGGGAATCCTACGAGCAGTACTTC.